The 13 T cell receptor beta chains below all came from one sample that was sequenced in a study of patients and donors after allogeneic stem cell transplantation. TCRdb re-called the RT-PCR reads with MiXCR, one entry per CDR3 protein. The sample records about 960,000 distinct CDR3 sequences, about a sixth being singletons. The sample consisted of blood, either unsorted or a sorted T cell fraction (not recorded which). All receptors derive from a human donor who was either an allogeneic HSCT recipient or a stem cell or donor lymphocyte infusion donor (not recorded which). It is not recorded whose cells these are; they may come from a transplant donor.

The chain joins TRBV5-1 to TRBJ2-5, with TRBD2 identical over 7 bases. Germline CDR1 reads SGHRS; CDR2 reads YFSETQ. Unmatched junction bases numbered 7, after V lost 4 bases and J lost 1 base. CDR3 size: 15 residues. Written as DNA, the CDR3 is TGCGCCAGCAGCGCCGGGACTAAGACCCAAGAGACCCAGTACTTC. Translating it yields CASSAGTKTQETQYF.

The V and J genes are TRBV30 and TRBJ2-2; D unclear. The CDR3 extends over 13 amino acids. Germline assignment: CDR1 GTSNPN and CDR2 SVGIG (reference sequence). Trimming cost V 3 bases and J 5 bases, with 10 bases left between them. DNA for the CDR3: TGTGCCTGGAGCCCAAAGGAGACCGGGGAGCTGTTTTTT. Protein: CAWSPKETGELFF.

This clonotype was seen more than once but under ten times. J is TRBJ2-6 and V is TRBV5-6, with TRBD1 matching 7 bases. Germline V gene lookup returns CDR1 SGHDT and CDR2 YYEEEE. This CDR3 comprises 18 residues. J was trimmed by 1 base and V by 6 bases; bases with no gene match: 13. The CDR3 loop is CASIRRQGHLSGANVLTF. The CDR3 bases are TGTGCCAGCATCCGAAGACAGGGTCATTTATCTGGGGCCAACGTCCTGACTTTC.

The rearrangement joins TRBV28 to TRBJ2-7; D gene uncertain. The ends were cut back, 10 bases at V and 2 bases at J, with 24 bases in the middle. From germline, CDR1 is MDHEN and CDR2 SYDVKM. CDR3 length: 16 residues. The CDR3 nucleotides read TGTGCCATCTCCTCGGTCCGTTCGCCAGAAGCCTACGAGCAGTACTTC. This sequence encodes CAISSVRSPEAYEQYF.

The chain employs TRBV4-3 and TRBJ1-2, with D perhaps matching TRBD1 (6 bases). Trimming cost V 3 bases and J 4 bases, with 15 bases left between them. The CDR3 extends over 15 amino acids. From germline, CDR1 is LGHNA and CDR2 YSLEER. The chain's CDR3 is CASSHSPGGGYGYTF. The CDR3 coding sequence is TGCGCCAGCAGCCATTCCCCAGGAGGGGGCTATGGCTACACCTTC.

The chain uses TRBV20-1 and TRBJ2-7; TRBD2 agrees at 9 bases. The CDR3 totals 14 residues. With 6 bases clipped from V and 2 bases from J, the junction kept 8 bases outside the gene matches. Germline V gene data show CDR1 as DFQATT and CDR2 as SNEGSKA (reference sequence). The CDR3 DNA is TGCAGTGCATACCTAGCGGGGAGGACCTACGAGCAGTACTTC. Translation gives CSAYLAGRTYEQYF.

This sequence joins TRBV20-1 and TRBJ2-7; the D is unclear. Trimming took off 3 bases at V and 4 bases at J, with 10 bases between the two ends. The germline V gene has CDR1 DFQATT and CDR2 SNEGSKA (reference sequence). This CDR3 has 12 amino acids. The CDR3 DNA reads TGCAGTGCTAGTCCTGACCATTACGAGCAGTACTTC. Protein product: CSASPDHYEQYF.

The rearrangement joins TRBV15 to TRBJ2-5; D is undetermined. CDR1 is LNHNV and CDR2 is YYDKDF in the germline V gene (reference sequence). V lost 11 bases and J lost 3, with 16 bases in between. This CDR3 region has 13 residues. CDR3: CASAWRPKETQYF. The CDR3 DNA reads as TGTGCCTCGGCATGGCGGCCTAAAGAGACCCAGTACTTC.

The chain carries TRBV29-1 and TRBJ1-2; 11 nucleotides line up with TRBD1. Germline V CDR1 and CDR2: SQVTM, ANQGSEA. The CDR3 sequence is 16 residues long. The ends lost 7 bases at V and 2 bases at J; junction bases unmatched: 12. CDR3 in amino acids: CSGKRTGGAGNYGYTF. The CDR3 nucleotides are TGCAGCGGAAAGAGGACAGGGGGCGCGGGCAACTATGGCTACACCTTC.

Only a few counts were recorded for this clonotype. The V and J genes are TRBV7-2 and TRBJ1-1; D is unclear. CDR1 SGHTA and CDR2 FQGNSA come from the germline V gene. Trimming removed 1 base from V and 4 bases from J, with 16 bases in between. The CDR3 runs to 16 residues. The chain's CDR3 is CASSLVGETPGTEAFF. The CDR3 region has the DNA TGTGCCAGCAGCTTAGTAGGAGAGACCCCGGGCACTGAAGCTTTCTTT.

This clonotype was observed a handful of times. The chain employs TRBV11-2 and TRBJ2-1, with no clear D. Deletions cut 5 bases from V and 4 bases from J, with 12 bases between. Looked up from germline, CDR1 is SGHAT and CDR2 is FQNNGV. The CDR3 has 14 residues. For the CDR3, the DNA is TGTGCCAGCAGCCCACCCCCCCGATACAATGAGCAGTTCTTC. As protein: CASSPPPRYNEQFF.

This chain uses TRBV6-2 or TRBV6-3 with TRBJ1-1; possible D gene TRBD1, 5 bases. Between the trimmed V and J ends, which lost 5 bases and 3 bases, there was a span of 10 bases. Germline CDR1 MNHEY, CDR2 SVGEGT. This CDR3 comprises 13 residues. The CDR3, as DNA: TGTGCCAGCAGTCGCGGGGCGGACACTGAAGCTTTCTTT. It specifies CASSRGADTEAFF.

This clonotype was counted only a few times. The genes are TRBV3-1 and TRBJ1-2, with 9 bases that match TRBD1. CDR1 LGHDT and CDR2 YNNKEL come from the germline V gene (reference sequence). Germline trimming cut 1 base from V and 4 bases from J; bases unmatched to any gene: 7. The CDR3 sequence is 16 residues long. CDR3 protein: CASSQGSGTGIYGYTF. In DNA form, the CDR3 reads TGTGCCAGCAGCCAAGGGTCTGGGACAGGGATCTATGGCTACACCTTC.